This T cell receptor beta chain originates from a study of T cell responses to AZD1222 COVID-19 vaccine. Generated by immunoSEQ multiplex PCR, the TCRdb table keeps only in-frame clones and is missing some. The sample shows about 150,000 clones, about 93% of them seen only once. Whole-study findings and limits: Donors were chiefly white British, with a greater number of females, and clonal diversity was perhaps underestimated.

Per the germline V gene, CDR1 is LNHDA and CDR2 is SQIVND (reference sequence). The ends were cut back, 5 bases at V and 0 bases at J, with 8 bases in the middle. This CDR3 is 15 amino acids long. Notes on this clone: Its antigen remains unidentified.

V usage is TRBV19 and J usage is TRBJ2-6, with no clear D. This receptor was obtained from an adult who received the AZD1222 COVID-19 vaccine. The material was peripheral blood, obtained 28 days after the second AZD1222 dose. CDR3 sequence (DNA): TGTGCCAGTAGTTCCTTCGGCTCTGGGGCCAACGTCCTGACTTTC. Translation gives CASSSFGSGANVLTF.